A selection of T cell receptor beta chains follows, all from one sample in a study of T cell clones after liver transplantation. Using immunoSEQ multiplex PCR, the repertoire was profiled, and TCRdb retains in-frame clones only, with some absent. The table includes 72,000 or so clones, approximately 82% detected once. The material was CD4+ T cells from blood, obtained at the 22-month timepoint. These receptors were taken from a human patient who received a liver transplant. A share of the T cells may be of graft donor origin. Each CDR3 is given with its conserved first and last residue. Fields, in order: CDR3 length, V gene, clone size, J gene, D gene, CDR3 protein, CDR3 DNA. A D gene is named only where the DNA matches it firmly. Clone size appears in some rows only: once, few, many, or a class for an expanded clone.

>16|TRBV5-5|NA|TRBJ2-5|TRBD2
CASSLVASGIWETQYF
TGTGCCAGCAGCTTGGTGGCTAGCGGGATCTGGGAGACCCAGTACTTC
>15|TRBV2|NA|TRBJ2-2|NA
CASGPNRGGAGELFF
TGTGCCAGCGGACCGAACAGGGGGGGAGCCGGGGAGCTGTTTTTT
>13|TRBV19|NA|TRBJ2-5|NA
CASSMMRGETQYF
TGTGCCAGTAGTATGATGAGGGGGGAGACCCAGTACTTC
>15|TRBV9|NA|TRBJ2-5|TRBD1
CASSVGQGAGETQYF
TGTGCCAGCAGCGTAGGTCAGGGGGCGGGCGAGACCCAGTACTTC
>13|TRBV19|NA|TRBJ2-2|NA
CASGAENTGELFF
TGTGCCAGTGGAGCCGAGAACACCGGGGAGCTGTTTTTT
>12|TRBV7-3|once|TRBJ2-2|NA
CASSPASGELFF
TGTGCCAGCAGCCCCGCCTCCGGGGAGCTGTTTTTT
>15|TRBV11-3|NA|TRBJ2-1|TRBD1
CASSSPGGPADEQFF
TGTGCCAGCAGTTCCCCAGGGGGCCCGGCGGATGAGCAGTTCTTC
>15|TRBV7-6|NA|TRBJ1-2|NA
CASSPTGRSNYGYTF
TGTGCCAGCAGTCCAACAGGGAGATCTAACTATGGCTACACCTTC
>16|TRBV2|few|TRBJ2-2|TRBD2
CASSVRASGGAGELFF
TGTGCCAGCAGTGTACGGGCTAGCGGGGGGGCCGGGGAGCTGTTTTTT
>15|TRBV6-6|NA|TRBJ2-4|NA
CASSRAQGAKNIQYF
TGTGCCAGCAGTAGGGCCCAGGGGGCCAAAAACATTCAGTACTTC
>15|TRBV11-2|NA|TRBJ1-5|TRBD1
CASSLAGQSNQPQHF
TGTGCCAGCAGCTTAGCGGGACAGAGCAATCAGCCCCAGCATTTT
>11|TRBV10-3|NA|TRBJ2-3|NA
CAISDSDTQYF
TGTGCCATCAGTGACTCAGATACGCAGTATTTT
>13|TRBV28|NA|TRBJ2-7|NA
CASSLKPNYEQYF
TGTGCCAGCAGTTTAAAACCGAATTACGAGCAGTACTTC
>14|TRBV9|few|TRBJ2-5|NA
CASSASVAKETQYF
TGTGCCAGCAGCGCTTCCGTAGCGAAAGAGACCCAGTACTTC